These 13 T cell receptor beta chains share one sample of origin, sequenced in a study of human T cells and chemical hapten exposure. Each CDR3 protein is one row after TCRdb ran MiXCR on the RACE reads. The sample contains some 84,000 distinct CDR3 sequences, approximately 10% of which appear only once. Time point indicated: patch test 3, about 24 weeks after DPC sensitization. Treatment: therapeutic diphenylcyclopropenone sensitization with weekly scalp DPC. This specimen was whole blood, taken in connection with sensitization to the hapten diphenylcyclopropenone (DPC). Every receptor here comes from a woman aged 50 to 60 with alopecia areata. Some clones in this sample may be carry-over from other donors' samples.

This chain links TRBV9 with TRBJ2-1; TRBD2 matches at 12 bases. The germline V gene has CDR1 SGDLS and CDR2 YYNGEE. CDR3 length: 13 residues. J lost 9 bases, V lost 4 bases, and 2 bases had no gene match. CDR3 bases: TGTGCCAGCAGCACTAGCGGGAGGAGTGAGCAGTTCTTC. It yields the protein CASSTSGRSEQFF.

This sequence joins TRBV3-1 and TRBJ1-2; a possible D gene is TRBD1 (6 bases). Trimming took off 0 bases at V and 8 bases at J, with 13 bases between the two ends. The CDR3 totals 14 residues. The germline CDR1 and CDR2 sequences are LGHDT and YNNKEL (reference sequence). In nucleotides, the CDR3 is TGTGCCAGCAGCCAAGAGGGACACCTTAGGGGCTACACCTTC. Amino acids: CASSQEGHLRGYTF.

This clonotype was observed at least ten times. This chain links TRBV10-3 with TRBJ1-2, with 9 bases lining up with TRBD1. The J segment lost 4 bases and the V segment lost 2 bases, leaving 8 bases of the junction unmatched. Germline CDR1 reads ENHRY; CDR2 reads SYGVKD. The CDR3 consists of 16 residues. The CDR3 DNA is TGTGCCATCAGTGAGGCGGGACAGGGAACGGGCTATGGCTACACCTTC. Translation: CAISEAGQGTGYGYTF.

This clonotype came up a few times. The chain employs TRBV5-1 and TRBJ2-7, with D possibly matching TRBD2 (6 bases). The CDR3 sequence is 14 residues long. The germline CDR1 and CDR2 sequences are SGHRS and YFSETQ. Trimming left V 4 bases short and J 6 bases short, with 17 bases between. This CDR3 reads CASSPGTVEPEQYF. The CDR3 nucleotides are TGCGCCAGCAGCCCCGGGACTGTTGAACCCGAGCAGTACTTC.

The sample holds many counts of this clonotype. This chain's CDR3 is CASSPGLAGLSSYEQYF. CDR3 nucleotides: TGTGCCAGCAGCCCGGGACTAGCGGGCCTTTCCTCCTACGAGCAGTACTTC. The chain joins TRBV7-8 to TRBJ2-7; 12 nucleotides align to TRBD2. This CDR3 comprises 17 residues. V was pared by 5 bases and J by 0 bases, with 8 bases of the junction left unmatched. Germline V gene sequence: CDR1 SGHVS, CDR2 FQNEAQ.

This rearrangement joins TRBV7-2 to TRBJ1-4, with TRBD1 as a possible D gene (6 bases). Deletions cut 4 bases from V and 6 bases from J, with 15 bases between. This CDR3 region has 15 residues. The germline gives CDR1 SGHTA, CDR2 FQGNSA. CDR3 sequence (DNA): TGTGCCAGCAGCTCAGCGGGCGGGGGCCATGAAAAACTGTTTTTT. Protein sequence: CASSSAGGGHEKLFF.

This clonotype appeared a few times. CDR3 protein: CASILAGGMGEQFF. Written as DNA, the CDR3 is TGTGCCAGCATCTTAGCGGGAGGGATGGGTGAGCAGTTCTTC. This rearrangement joins TRBV3-1 to TRBJ2-1; 11 bases match TRBD2. CDR1 and CDR2 (germline): LGHDT, YNNKEL (reference sequence). The V segment lost 7 bases and the J segment 9 bases; nucleotides outside the gene matches: 8. The CDR3 consists of 14 residues.

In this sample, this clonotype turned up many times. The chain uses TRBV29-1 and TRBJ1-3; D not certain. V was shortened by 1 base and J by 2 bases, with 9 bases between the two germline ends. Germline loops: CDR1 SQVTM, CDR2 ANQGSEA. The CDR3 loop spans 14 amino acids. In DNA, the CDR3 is TGCAGCGTTGAAGTCACGGGAACTGGAAACACCATATATTTT. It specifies CSVEVTGTGNTIYF.

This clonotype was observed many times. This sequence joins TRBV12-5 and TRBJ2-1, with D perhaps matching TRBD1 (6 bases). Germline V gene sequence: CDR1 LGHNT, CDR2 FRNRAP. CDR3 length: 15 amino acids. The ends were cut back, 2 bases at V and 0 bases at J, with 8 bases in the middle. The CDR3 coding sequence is TGTGCTAGTGGTTTGCAGGGGAGCTCCTACAATGAGCAGTTCTTC. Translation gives CASGLQGSSYNEQFF.

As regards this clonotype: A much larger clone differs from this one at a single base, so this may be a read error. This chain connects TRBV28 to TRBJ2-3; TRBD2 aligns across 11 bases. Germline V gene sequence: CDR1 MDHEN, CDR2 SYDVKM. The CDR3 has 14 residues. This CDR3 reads CASIGTSGTDTRYF. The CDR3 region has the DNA TGTGCCAGCATTGGGACTAGCGGCACAGATACGCGGTATTTT.

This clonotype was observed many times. The CDR3 loop reads CASSIGDVNTGELFF. The CDR3 DNA follows: TGTGCCAGTAGTATAGGGGACGTGAACACCGGGGAGCTGTTTTTT. This rearrangement joins TRBV19 to TRBJ2-2, with D perhaps given as TRBD1 or TRBD2 (5 bases each). The CDR3 runs 15 residues. CDR1 is LNHDA and CDR2 is SQIVND in the germline V gene (reference sequence). V lost 1 base to trimming and J lost 1 base, with 7 bases between them.

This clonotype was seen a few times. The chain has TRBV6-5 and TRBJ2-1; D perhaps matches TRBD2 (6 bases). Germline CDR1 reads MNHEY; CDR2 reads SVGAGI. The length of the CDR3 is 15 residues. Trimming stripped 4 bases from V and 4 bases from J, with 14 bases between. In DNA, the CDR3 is TGTGCCAGCAGTTCCGGGGGAGATCTATACAATGAGCAGTTCTTC. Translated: CASSSGGDLYNEQFF.

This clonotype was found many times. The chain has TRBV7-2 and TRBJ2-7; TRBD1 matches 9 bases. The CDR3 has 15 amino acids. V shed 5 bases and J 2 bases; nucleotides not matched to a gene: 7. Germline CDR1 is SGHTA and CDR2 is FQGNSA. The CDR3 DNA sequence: TGTGCCAGCAGCACATCCGGGACAGGGCCCTACGAGCAGTACTTC. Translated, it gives CASSTSGTGPYEQYF. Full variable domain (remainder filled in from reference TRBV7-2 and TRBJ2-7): GAGVSQSPSNKVTEKGKDVELRCDPISGHTALYWYRQSLGQGLEFLIYFQGNSAPDKSGLPSDRFSAERTGGSVSTLTIQRTQQEDSAVYLCASSTSGTGPYEQYFGPGTRLTVT.